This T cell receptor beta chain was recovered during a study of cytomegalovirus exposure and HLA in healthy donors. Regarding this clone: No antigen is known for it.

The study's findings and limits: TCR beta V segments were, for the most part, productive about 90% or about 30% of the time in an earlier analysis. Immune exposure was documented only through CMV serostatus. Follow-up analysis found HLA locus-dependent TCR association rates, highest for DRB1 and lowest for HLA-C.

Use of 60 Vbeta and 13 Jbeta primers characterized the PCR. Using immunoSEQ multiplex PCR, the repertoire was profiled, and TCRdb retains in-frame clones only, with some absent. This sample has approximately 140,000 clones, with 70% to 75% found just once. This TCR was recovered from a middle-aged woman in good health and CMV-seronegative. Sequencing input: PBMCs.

The CDR3 DNA is TGTGCCAGCAGCTTCACAGGGAGTGGGTACAATGAGCAGTTCTTC. Its protein is CASSFTGSGYNEQFF. The gene calls are TRBV5-5 and TRBJ2-1, with D possibly being TRBD1 (6 bases). V shed 2 bases and J shed 4 bases, with 13 bases lying between them. The CDR3 has 15 residues. Germline V gene sequence: CDR1 SGHKS, CDR2 YYEKEE (reference sequence).